The rows below give T cell receptor beta chains drawn from one sample of a study of shared clonotypes between healthy human individuals. Libraries were prepared by immunoSEQ multiplex PCR; TCRdb keeps only in-frame clonotypes and omits some of them. This repertoire shows about 2 million clones, about 95% found once; its top ten account for 0.1% to 0.15%. Sequencing input: naive CD4+ T cells sorted from blood. These receptors all stem from a man younger than 30 in good health. The CDR3 runs from the conserved cysteine through the conserved F or W.

CDR3aa,v_gene
CSGTQGYEQYF,TRBV29-1
CASSQTGGGTDTQYF,TRBV4-1
CSVGRSGGQETQYF,TRBV29-1
CASSPMHGEQYF,TRBV9
CSAPRGGQFF,TRBV20-1
CASTQENTEAFF,TRBV2
CASSYREANYGYTF,TRBV19
CASSVGGATNYGYTF,TRBV9
CASSLGGFGPQVNEQYF,TRBV5-4
CASSRRGRTDTQYF,TRBV25-1
CASRTQATNEKLFF,TRBV6-1
CASRPGLNTGELFF,TRBV11-3
CASSSGDRGTPADGYTF,TRBV7-2
CASSRGGEQYF,TRBV11-3
CASSLVRSLDKQYF,TRBV7-2
CAISEWLTGTEAFF,TRBV10-3